The text below deals with one T cell receptor beta chain. This entry is derived from a study of blood T cell repertoires in COVID-19. As processed by the authors: Quantification of nucleated cells was approximated via reference gene primer amplification. Produced via immunoSEQ multiplex PCR; TCRdb's table is partial and in-frame only. Clone size and the V and J calls come from that table; the DNA yielded D and trimming. The sample has tens of thousands of clones, about 86% seen once. The V segment lost 3 bases and the J segment 3 bases; nucleotides outside the gene matches: 3. The CDR3 extends over 14 amino acids. In germline, CDR1 is LNHDA, CDR2 SQIVND (reference sequence).

Sequencing input: peripheral blood. The sequence was obtained from a man in his 70s with acute or convalescent COVID-19. The V call is TRBV19, the J call TRBJ1-1, with 8 bases lining up with TRBD1. CDR3 nucleotide sequence: TGTGCCAGTAGTATCCAGGGGGCGGACACTGAAGCTTTCTTT. It codes for CASSIQGADTEAFF.